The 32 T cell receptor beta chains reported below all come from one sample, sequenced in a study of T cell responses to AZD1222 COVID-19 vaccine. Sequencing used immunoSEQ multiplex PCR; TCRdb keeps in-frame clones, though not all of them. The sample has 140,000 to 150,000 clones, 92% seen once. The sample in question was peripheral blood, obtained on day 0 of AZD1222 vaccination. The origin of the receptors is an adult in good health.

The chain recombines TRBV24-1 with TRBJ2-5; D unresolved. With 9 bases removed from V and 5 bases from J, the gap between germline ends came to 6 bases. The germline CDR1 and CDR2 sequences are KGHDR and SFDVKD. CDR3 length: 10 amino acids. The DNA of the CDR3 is TGTGCCACCTCCAGGGAGACCCAGTACTTC. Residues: CATSRETQYF.

This CDR3 is CASSLSQGGPNQPQHF. The CDR3 nucleotides read TGCGCCAGCAGCTTGAGCCAGGGAGGTCCCAATCAGCCCCAGCATTTT. The rearrangement links TRBV5-1 to TRBJ1-5, with D possibly being TRBD1 (5 bases). CDR1 SGHRS and CDR2 YFSETQ come from the germline V gene. This CDR3 is 16 amino acids long. V was shortened by 1 base and J by 3 bases, with 14 bases between the two germline ends.

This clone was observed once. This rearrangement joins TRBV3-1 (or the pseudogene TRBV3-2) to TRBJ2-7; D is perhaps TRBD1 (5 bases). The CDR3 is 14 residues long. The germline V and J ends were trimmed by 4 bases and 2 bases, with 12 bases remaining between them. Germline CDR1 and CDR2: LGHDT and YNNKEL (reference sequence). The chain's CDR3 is CASSLSTEPYEQYF. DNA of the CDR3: TGTGCCAGCAGCCTCTCGACAGAGCCCTACGAGCAGTACTTC.

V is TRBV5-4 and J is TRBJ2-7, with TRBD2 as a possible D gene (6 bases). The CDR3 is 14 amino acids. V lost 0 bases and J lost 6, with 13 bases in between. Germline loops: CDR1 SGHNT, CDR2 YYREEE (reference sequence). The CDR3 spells CASSLVAAHAEQYF. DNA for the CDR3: TGTGCCAGCAGCTTGGTAGCGGCCCACGCCGAGCAGTACTTC.

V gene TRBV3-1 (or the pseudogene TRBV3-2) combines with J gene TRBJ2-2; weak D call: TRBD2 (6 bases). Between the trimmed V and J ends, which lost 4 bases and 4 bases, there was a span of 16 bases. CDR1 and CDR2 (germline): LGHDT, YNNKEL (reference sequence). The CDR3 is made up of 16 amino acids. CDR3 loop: CASSRRAGILTGELFF. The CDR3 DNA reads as TGTGCCAGCAGCCGCCGGGCGGGAATTCTCACCGGGGAGCTGTTTTTT.

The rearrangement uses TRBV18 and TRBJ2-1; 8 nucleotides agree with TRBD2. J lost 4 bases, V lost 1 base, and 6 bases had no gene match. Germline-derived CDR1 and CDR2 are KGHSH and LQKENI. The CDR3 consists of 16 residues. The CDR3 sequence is CASSPRGTRVYNEQFF. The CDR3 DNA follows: TGTGCCAGCTCACCACGTGGGACTAGGGTTTACAATGAGCAGTTCTTC. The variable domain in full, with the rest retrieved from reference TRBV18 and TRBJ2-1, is NAGVMQNPRHLVRRRGQEARLRCSPMKGHSHVYWYRQLPEEGLKFMVYLQKENIIDESGMPKERFSAEFPKEGPSILRIQQVVRGDSAAYFCASSPRGTRVYNEQFFGPGTRLTVL.

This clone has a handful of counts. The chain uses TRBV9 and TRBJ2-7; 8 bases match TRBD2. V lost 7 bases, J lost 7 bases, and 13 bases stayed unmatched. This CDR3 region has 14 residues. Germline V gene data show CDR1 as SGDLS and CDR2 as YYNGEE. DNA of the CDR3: TGTGCCAGCGACCCGGGCGGGGGGCGAGAAGAGCAGTACTTC. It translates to CASDPGGGREEQYF.

The CDR3 sequence: CASSLGGGGWGTEAFF. In nucleotides, the CDR3 is TGTGCCAGCAGCTTAGGAGGCGGGGGCTGGGGCACTGAAGCTTTCTTT. The gene calls are TRBV7-2 and TRBJ1-1, with D perhaps TRBD1 (6 bases). Germline V lookup: CDR1 SGHTA, CDR2 FQGNSA. The CDR3 extends over 16 amino acids. Between the trimmed V and J ends, which lost 1 base and 4 bases, there was a span of 16 bases. The full variable domain, its missing parts supplied by reference TRBV7-2 and TRBJ1-1, is GAGVSQSPSNKVTEKGKDVELRCDPISGHTALYWYRQSLGQGLEFLIYFQGNSAPDKSGLPSDRFSAERTGGSVSTLTIQRTQQEDSAVYLCASSLGGGGWGTEAFFGQGTRLTVV.

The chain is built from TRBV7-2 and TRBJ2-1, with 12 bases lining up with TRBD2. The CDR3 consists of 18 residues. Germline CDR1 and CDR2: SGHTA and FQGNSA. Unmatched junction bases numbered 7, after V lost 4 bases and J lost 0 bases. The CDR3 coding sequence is TGTGCCAGCAGCTCACCAACTAGCGGGAGGACCTCCTACAATGAGCAGTTCTTC. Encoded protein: CASSSPTSGRTSYNEQFF. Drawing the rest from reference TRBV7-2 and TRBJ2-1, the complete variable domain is GAGVSQSPSNKVTEKGKDVELRCDPISGHTALYWYRQSLGQGLEFLIYFQGNSAPDKSGLPSDRFSAERTGGSVSTLTIQRTQQEDSAVYLCASSSPTSGRTSYNEQFFGPGTRLTVL.

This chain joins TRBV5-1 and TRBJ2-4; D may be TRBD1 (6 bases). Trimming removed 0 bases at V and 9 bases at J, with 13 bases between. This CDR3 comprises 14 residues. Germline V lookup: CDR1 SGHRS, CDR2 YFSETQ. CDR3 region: CASSLAAGVIIQYF. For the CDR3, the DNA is TGCGCCAGCAGCTTGGCGGCAGGGGTCATCATTCAGTACTTC.

This CDR3 is CASSQGQGGTDTQYF. The DNA of the CDR3 is TGTGCCAGTAGTCAGGGTCAGGGCGGCACAGATACGCAGTATTTT. The chain recombines TRBV19 with TRBJ2-3; a possible D gene is TRBD1 (5 bases). This CDR3 is 15 amino acids long. Germline V lookup: CDR1 LNHDA, CDR2 SQIVND (reference sequence). With 5 bases removed from V and 1 base from J, the gap between germline ends came to 13 bases.

In DNA, the CDR3 is TGTGCCAGTAGTATAGATAGCGGGAGATACGAGCAGTACTTC. This encodes CASSIDSGRYEQYF. V is TRBV19 and J is TRBJ2-7; TRBD2 matches 9 bases. Unmatched junction bases numbered 1, after V lost 0 bases and J lost 4 bases. Germline assignment: CDR1 LNHDA and CDR2 SQIVND (reference sequence). CDR3 length equals 14 residues.

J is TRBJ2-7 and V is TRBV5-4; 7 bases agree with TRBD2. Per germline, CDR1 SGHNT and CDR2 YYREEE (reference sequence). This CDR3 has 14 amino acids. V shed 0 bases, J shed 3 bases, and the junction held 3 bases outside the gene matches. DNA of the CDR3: TGTGCCAGCAGCTTGGCGGGAGGCCTCTACGAGCAGTACTTC. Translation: CASSLAGGLYEQYF. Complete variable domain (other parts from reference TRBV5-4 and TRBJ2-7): ETGVTQSPTHLIKTRGQQVTLRCSSQSGHNTVSWYQQALGQGPQFIFQYYREEENGRGNFPPRFSGLQFPNYSSELNVNALELDDSALYLCASSLAGGLYEQYFGPGTRLTVT.

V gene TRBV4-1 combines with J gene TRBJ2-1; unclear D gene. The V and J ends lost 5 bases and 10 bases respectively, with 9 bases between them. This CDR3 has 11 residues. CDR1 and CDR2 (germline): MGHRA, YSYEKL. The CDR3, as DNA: TGCGCCAGCAGCGGCCCTAAAGAGCAGTTCTTC. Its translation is CASSGPKEQFF.

CDR3 in amino acids: CASTPDRGYQPQHF. CDR3 DNA sequence: TGTGCCAGCACCCCCGACAGGGGGTATCAGCCCCAGCATTTT. This chain joins TRBV6-2 or TRBV6-3 and TRBJ1-5; 9 nucleotides agree with TRBD1. Trimming took 7 bases from V and 5 from J; bases not matched to a gene: 6. Germline assignment: CDR1 MNHEY and CDR2 SVGEGT. The CDR3 covers 14 residues.

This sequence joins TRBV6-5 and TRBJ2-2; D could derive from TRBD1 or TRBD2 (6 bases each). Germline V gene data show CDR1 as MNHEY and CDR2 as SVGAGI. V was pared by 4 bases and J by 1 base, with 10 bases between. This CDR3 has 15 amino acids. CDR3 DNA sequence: TGTGCCAGCAGTTGGGGGGCAGAGAACACCGGGGAGCTGTTTTTT. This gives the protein CASSWGAENTGELFF.

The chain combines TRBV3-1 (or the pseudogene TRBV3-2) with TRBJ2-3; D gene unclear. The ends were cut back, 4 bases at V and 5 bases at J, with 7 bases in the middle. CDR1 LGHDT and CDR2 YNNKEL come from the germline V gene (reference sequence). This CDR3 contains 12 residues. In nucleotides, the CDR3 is TGTGCCAGCAGCCCAAACGGAGATACGCAGTATTTT. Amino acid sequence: CASSPNGDTQYF.

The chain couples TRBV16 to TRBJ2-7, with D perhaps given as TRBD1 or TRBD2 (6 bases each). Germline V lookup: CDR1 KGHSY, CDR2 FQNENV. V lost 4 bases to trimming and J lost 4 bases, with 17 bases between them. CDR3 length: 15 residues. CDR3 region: CASSRGGQPDYEQYF. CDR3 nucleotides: TGTGCCAGCAGCCGGGGAGGACAGCCCGATTACGAGCAGTACTTC.

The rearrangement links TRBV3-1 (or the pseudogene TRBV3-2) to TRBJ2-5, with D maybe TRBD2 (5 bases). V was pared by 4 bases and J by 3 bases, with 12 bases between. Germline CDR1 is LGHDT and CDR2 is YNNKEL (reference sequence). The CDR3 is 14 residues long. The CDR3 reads CASSRLAGKETQYF. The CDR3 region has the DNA TGTGCCAGCAGCCGGCTGGCCGGGAAAGAGACCCAGTACTTC.

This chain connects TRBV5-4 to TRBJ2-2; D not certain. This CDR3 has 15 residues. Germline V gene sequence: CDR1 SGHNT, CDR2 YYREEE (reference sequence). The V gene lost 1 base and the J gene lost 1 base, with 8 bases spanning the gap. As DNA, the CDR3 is TGTGCCAGCAGCTTGCGGGCAGTGAACACCGGGGAGCTGTTTTTT. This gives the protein CASSLRAVNTGELFF.

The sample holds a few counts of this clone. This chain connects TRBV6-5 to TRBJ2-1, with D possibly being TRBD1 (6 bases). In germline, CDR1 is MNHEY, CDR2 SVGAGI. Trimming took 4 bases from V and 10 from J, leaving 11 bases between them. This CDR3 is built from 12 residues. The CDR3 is CASSLIQGEQFF. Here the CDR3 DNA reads TGTGCCAGCAGTTTGATACAGGGCGAGCAGTTCTTC.

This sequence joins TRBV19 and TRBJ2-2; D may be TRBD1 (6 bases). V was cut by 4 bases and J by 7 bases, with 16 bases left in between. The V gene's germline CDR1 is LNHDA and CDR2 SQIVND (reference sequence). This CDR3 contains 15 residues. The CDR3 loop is CASSKPALDSGELFF. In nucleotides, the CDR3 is TGTGCCAGTAGTAAACCGGCCTTGGACAGCGGGGAGCTGTTTTTT.

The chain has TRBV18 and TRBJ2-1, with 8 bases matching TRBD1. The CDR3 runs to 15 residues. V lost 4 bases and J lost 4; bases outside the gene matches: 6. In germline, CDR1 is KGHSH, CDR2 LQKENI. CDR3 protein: CASSHDRGGYNEQFF. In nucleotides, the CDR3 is TGTGCCAGCTCACACGACAGGGGTGGATACAATGAGCAGTTCTTC.

The CDR3 here is CASSFPQGAYNEQFF. The CDR3, as DNA: TGTGCCAGCAGCTTCCCTCAGGGGGCGTACAATGAGCAGTTCTTC. V and J are TRBV7-2 and TRBJ2-1; 8 nucleotides match TRBD1. V was clipped by 3 bases and J by 4 bases; unmatched bases: 5. Looked up from germline, CDR1 is SGHTA and CDR2 is FQGNSA. This CDR3 comprises 15 residues.

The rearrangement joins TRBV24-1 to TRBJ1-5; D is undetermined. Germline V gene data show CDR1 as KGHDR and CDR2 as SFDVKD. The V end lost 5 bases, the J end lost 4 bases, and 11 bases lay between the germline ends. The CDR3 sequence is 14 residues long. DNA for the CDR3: TGTGCCACCAGTGCTACATCCTATAATCAGCCCCAGCATTTT. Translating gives CATSATSYNQPQHF.

The CDR3 loop reads CASNRQGTGAEAFF. CDR3 DNA sequence: TGCGCCAGCAACAGACAGGGTACTGGCGCTGAAGCTTTCTTT. The rearrangement joins TRBV5-1 to TRBJ1-1; TRBD1 matches at 7 bases. This CDR3 has 14 residues. V lost 6 bases and J lost 6; bases outside the gene matches: 11. Per germline, CDR1 SGHRS and CDR2 YFSETQ.

The chain's CDR3 is CASSIMSGRWNEQFF. CDR3 DNA sequence: TGTGCCAGTAGTATAATGAGCGGGAGATGGAATGAGCAGTTCTTC. The chain joins TRBV19 to TRBJ2-1, with TRBD2 identical over 8 bases. The ends lost 2 bases at V and 7 bases at J; junction bases unmatched: 7. Per germline, CDR1 LNHDA and CDR2 SQIVND (reference sequence). The CDR3 loop spans 15 amino acids.

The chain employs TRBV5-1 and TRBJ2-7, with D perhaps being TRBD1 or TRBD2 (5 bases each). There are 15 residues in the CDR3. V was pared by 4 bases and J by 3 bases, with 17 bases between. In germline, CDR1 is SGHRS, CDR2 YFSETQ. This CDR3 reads CASSAGPGRNYEQYF. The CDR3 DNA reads TGCGCCAGCAGCGCTGGACCGGGACGGAACTACGAGCAGTACTTC.

The CDR3 bases are TGTGCCAGCAGTTTAGGTCAGGGGACTGAGCAGTTCTTC. Protein sequence: CASSLGQGTEQFF. This chain connects TRBV12-3 or TRBV12-4 to TRBJ2-1; perhaps TRBD1 as D (6 bases). Between the trimmed V and J ends, which lost 1 base and 9 bases, there was a span of 10 bases. The CDR3 loop spans 13 amino acids.

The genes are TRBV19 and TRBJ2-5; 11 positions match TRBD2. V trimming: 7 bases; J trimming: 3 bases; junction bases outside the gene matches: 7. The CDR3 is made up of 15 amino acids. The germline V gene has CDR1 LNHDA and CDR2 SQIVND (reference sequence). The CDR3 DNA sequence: TGTGCCAGTACCCGGACTAGCGGGTTCAAAGAGACCCAGTACTTC. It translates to CASTRTSGFKETQYF.

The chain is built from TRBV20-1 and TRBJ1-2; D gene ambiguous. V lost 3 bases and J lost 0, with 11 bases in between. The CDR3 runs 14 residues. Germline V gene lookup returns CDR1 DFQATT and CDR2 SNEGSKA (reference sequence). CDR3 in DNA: TGCAGTGCTAGTTTGGCAAATTCTAACTATGGCTACACCTTC. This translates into CSASLANSNYGYTF.

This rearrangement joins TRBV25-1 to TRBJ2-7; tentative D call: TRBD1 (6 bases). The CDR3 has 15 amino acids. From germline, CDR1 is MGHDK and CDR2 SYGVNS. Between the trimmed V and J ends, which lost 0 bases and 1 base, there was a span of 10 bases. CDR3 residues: CASSEYRGQSYEQYF. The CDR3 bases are TGTGCCAGCAGTGAATATCGAGGACAGTCCTACGAGCAGTACTTC.